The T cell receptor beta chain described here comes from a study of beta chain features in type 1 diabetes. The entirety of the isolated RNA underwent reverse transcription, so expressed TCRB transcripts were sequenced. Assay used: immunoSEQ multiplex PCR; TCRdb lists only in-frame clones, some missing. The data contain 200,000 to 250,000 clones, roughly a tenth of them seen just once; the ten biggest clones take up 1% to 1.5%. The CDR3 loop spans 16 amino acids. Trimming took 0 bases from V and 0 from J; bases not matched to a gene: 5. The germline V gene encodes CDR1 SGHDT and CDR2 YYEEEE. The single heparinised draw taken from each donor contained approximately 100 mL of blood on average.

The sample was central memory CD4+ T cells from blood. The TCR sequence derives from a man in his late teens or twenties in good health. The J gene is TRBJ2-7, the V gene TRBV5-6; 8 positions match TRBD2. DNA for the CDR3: TGTGCCAGCAGCTTGGCCGGCGGGAGGACCTCCTACGAGCAGTACTTC. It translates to CASSLAGGRTSYEQYF.